The present entry profiles one T cell receptor beta chain with its context. The length of the CDR3 is 15 residues. The germline V gene encodes CDR1 MGHRA and CDR2 YSYEKL. V gave up 0 bases and J gave up 3 bases, with 9 bases separating them. Original methodology: From reference gene primer amplification, estimates of nucleated cell counts were derived. Only in-frame clones appear in the TCRdb table, and some are missing; sequencing was by immunoSEQ multiplex PCR. Clonal size and the V and J genes are those of that table, whereas D and trimming came from the DNA. The sample includes fewer than 130,000 clones, 70% to 90% of them seen just once. This sample was taken from a study of blood T cell repertoires in COVID-19. Study background: The origin of the acute and convalescent COVID-19 samples was the United States, Italy and Spain. Sources were T cells, B-cell-depleted T cells, or PBMCs; the material itself was cDNA or gDNA.

The chain combines TRBV4-1 with TRBJ1-5, with a possible D match to TRBD1 (5 bases). This receptor was obtained from a human donor in a cohort sampled during active COVID-19. The sample taken for sequencing was peripheral blood. The CDR3 loop reads CASSQDRGFNQPQHF. The DNA of the CDR3 is TGCGCCAGCAGCCAAGATCGGGGGTTCAATCAGCCCCAGCATTTT.